A selection of T cell receptor beta chains follows, all from one sample in a study of blood T cells in healthy people across ages. TCRdb passed the 5' RACE reads through MiXCR, listing each CDR3 protein once. The sample contains 450,000 to 700,000 distinct CDR3 sequences, 27% of which appear only once. Sequenced material: blood. The receptors were gathered from a woman between 65 and 79 years old in good health. CDR3s include the opening cysteine and the closing phenylalanine or tryptophan. A D gene is named only where the DNA matches it firmly. Only some rows state a clone size, as once, few, many or a class for expanded clones.

>TRBV5-4|.|TRBJ1-1|.
CASSKPLGGTEAFF
TGTGCCAGCAGCAAGCCTTTAGGGGGCACTGAAGCTTTCTTT
>TRBV4-1|TRBD2|TRBJ2-1|few
CASSHQAGGRYNEQFF
TGCGCCAGCAGCCATCAAGCGGGGGGGCGGTACAATGAGCAGTTCTTC
>TRBV5-1|.|TRBJ1-1|.
CASSLTTPNTEAFF
TGCGCCAGCAGCTTGACTACCCCGAACACTGAAGCTTTCTTT
>TRBV5-5|.|TRBJ2-7|once
CASSLSQLTSYEQYF
TGTGCCAGCAGCTTGTCACAGTTGACCTCCTACGAGCAGTACTTC
>TRBV7-2|TRBD2|TRBJ2-5|.
CASSPGLAPAQYF
TGTGCCAGCAGCCCGGGACTAGCGCCGGCCCAGTACTTC
>TRBV20-1|.|TRBJ2-7|few
CSARGAGITYEQYF
TGCAGTGCCCGAGGGGCCGGTATTACCTACGAGCAGTACTTC
>TRBV7-2|.|TRBJ2-1|.
CASSLATPYNEQFF
TGTGCCAGCAGCTTAGCTACTCCCTACAATGAGCAGTTCTTC
>TRBV12-3/TRBV12-4|.|TRBJ2-1|many
CASSLQVLGGGLNEQFF
TGTGCCAGCAGTTTACAGGTTTTGGGGGGGGGGCTTAATGAGCAGTTCTTC
>TRBV11-2|.|TRBJ1-1|.
CASSPVWGMNTEAFF
TGTGCCAGCAGCCCCGTTTGGGGGATGAACACTGAAGCTTTCTTT
>TRBV7-2|.|TRBJ2-2|once
CASSSSGDAGTGELFF
TGTGCCAGCAGCTCTTCAGGGGACGCCGGCACCGGGGAGTTGTTTTTT
>TRBV27|.|TRBJ2-7|.
CASGSRNRAYEQYF
TGTGCCAGCGGTTCCAGAAACAGGGCCTACGAGCAGTACTTC
>TRBV4-1|.|TRBJ1-2|few
CASSQVDSFNGYTF
TGCGCCAGCAGCCAAGTCGACAGTTTTAATGGCTACACCTTC
>TRBV7-3|.|TRBJ1-4|many
CASSSKGATNEKLFF
TGTGCCAGCAGCTCCAAGGGTGCAACTAATGAAAAACTGTTTTTT
>TRBV12-3/TRBV12-4|.|TRBJ1-1|few
CASSAASGNTEAFF
TGTGCCAGCAGTGCAGCTTCAGGGAACACTGAAGCTTTCTTT
>TRBV7-6|.|TRBJ2-2|.
CASSPWTENTGELFF
TGTGCCAGCAGCCCCTGGACAGAAAACACCGGGGAGCTGTTTTTT
>TRBV5-1|.|TRBJ2-7|.
CASSREDRSYEQYF
TGCGCCAGCAGCCGTGAGGACAGATCCTACGAGCAGTACTTC
>TRBV7-2|TRBD2|TRBJ2-5|few
CASSQGLAGLRMGTQYF
TGTGCCAGCAGCCAGGGACTAGCGGGGCTCCGTATGGGGACCCAGTACTTC
>TRBV2|TRBD1|TRBJ1-5|few
CASSRQGPGNQPQHF
TGTGCCAGCAGTCGACAGGGGCCTGGCAATCAGCCCCAGCATTTT
>TRBV12-3/TRBV12-4|.|TRBJ2-2|.
CASSLWGREHTGELFF
TGTGCCAGCAGTTTGTGGGGCCGCGAGCACACCGGGGAGCTGTTTTTT
>TRBV12-3/TRBV12-4|TRBD1|TRBJ1-2|many
CASSLGTAGGYTF
TGTGCCAGCAGCCTTGGGACAGCTGGGGGCTACACCTTC
>TRBV20-1|.|TRBJ2-7|.
CSARAEGRSVQYF
TGCAGTGCTAGAGCGGAAGGTAGATCAGTGCAGTACTTC
>TRBV18|.|TRBJ2-2|.
CASSPNYNTGELFF
TGTGCCAGCTCACCAAATTACAACACCGGGGAGCTGTTTTTT
>TRBV30|.|TRBJ1-2|.
CAWRTEGRIYNYGYTF
TGTGCCTGGAGGACGGAGGGGCGGATTTATAACTATGGCTACACCTTC
>TRBV5-4|.|TRBJ2-4|.
CASSIVGELNIQYF
TGTGCCAGCAGCATTGTGGGTGAATTAAACATTCAGTACTTC
>TRBV20-1|TRBD1|TRBJ2-5|.
CSARRLQGAEETQYF
TGCAGTGCTAGACGACTTCAGGGGGCAGAAGAGACCCAGTACTTC
>TRBV5-5|TRBD2|TRBJ2-1|.
CASSLRRGSYGEQFF
TGTGCCAGCAGCTTGCGGCGGGGGAGTTATGGTGAGCAGTTCTTC
>TRBV2|TRBD2|TRBJ2-5|many
CASRLAGYQETQYF
TGTGCCAGCAGACTAGCGGGGTACCAAGAGACCCAGTACTTC
>TRBV24-1|.|TRBJ2-5|.
CATSDPQGREQYF
TGTGCCACCAGTGATCCACAGGGTAGGGAGCAGTACTTC
>TRBV12-3/TRBV12-4|.|TRBJ2-7|.
CASCPGGVYEQYF
TGTGCCAGCTGCCCCGGAGGGGTCTACGAGCAGTACTTC
>TRBV2|.|TRBJ2-7|many
CASSVLRVYEQYF
TGTGCCAGCTCAGTGCTTCGGGTTTACGAGCAGTACTTC
>TRBV7-2|.|TRBJ2-3|.
CASSLERGTDTQYF
TGTGCCAGCAGCTTAGAGCGGGGCACAGATACGCAGTATTTT
>TRBV27|.|TRBJ1-1|.
CAGSLRPEGTEAFF
TGTGCCGGCAGTTTACGGCCTGAAGGCACTGAAGCTTTCTTT
>TRBV10-3|TRBD2|TRBJ2-1|.
CAISERTSGERSYNEQFF
TGTGCCATCAGTGAGAGGACTAGCGGAGAACGATCCTACAATGAGCAGTTCTTC
>TRBV7-2|.|TRBJ2-6|few
CASSPQGPGANVLTF
TGTGCCAGCAGCCCACAGGGTCCTGGGGCCAACGTCCTGACTTTC
>TRBV7-2|.|TRBJ1-3|.
CASSLEFSGNTIYF
TGTGCCAGCAGCTTAGAATTCTCTGGAAACACCATATATTTT
>TRBV4-1|.|TRBJ1-1|.
CASSQDPGEGTEALF
TGCGCCAGCAGCCAAGATCCGGGGGAGGGCACCGAAGCTCTCTTT
>TRBV7-9|.|TRBJ1-2|.
CASSFEDNYGYTF
TGTGCCAGCAGCTTTGAGGATAACTATGGCTACACCTTC
>TRBV10-3|TRBD1|TRBJ2-1|few
CAIKGTGANEQFF
TGTGCCATCAAAGGGACAGGGGCGAATGAGCAGTTCTTC
>TRBV27|.|TRBJ1-5|few
CASRLGRTSNQPQHF
TGTGCCAGCAGGTTGGGGAGAACTAGCAATCAGCCCCAGCATTTT
>TRBV5-1|.|TRBJ2-4|.
CASSLQPGPKNIQYF
TGCGCCAGCAGCTTGCAGCCGGGACCCAAAAACATTCAGTACTTC